One and the same sample provided the 13 T cell receptor beta chains below, sequenced in a study of T-cell memory formation after mild COVID-19. Each CDR3 protein gets one entry after TCRdb re-called the 5' RACE reads with MiXCR. The sample holds hundreds of thousands of distinct CDR3 sequences, 15% to 20% seen once. Sequenced sample: PBMCs or a T cell subset sorted from them (not recorded which). These receptors all come from a man aged 18 to 29 who had mild COVID-19 (a few samples of this study predate the infection). Cell type and time point are not known.

This chain uses TRBV28 with TRBJ2-7, with 11 bases matching TRBD1. The germline gives CDR1 MDHEN, CDR2 SYDVKM. CDR3 size: 13 residues. Germline trimming cut 8 bases from V and 7 bases from J; bases unmatched to any gene: 7. The CDR3 is CASAGQGAIEQYV. In nucleotides, the CDR3 is TGTGCCAGCGCCGGACAGGGGGCAATAGAGCAGTACGTC.

The chain recombines TRBV28 with TRBJ2-3, with a tentative D call TRBD2 (6 bases). CDR3 length: 14 amino acids. The germline gives CDR1 MDHEN, CDR2 SYDVKM. V was clipped by 1 base and J by 8 bases, with 13 bases between them. The DNA of the CDR3 is TGTGCCAGCAGTTTATACCCGTCCGGGGGTACGCAGTATTTT. This codes for CASSLYPSGGTQYF.

This clonotype showed up just a few times. The chain has TRBV4-3 and TRBJ1-6; D uncertain. Per germline, CDR1 LGHNA and CDR2 YSLEER. The V end lost 4 bases, the J end lost 7 bases, and 14 bases lay between the germline ends. The CDR3 consists of 15 residues. CDR3 residues: CASSRNRAPNSPLHF. The DNA of the CDR3 is TGCGCCAGCAGCCGGAACCGGGCCCCGAATTCACCCCTCCACTTT.

V usage is TRBV12-3 or TRBV12-4 and J usage is TRBJ1-5, with a weak D call TRBD1 (5 bases). The CDR3 runs to 13 residues. V shed 5 bases and J shed 5 bases, with 10 bases lying between them. The CDR3 bases are TGTGCCAGCAGTATGGGGGGACATCAGCCCCAGCATTTT. Protein product: CASSMGGHQPQHF.

This clonotype was recorded a few times. This rearrangement joins TRBV12-3 or TRBV12-4 to TRBJ2-5, with D possibly being TRBD2 (6 bases). V lost 6 bases and J 3 bases, leaving 14 bases between the germline ends. This CDR3 has 14 amino acids. CDR3 loop: CASSRQEGEETQYF. CDR3 sequence (DNA): TGTGCCAGCAGCCGTCAGGAGGGTGAAGAGACCCAGTACTTC.

This chain links TRBV6-2 or TRBV6-3 with TRBJ1-2; D unresolved. The germline V gene encodes CDR1 MNHEY and CDR2 SVGEGT. The CDR3 totals 11 residues. Trimming took 1 base from V and 6 from J, leaving 3 bases between them. The CDR3 region is CASSYYNGYTF. CDR3 sequence (DNA): TGTGCCAGCAGTTACTATAATGGCTACACCTTC.

Ten or more counts support this clonotype. The genes are TRBV10-1 and TRBJ2-7; D possibly corresponds to TRBD2 (6 bases). The CDR3 is made up of 18 amino acids. Looked up from germline, CDR1 is WNHNN and CDR2 is SYGVQD (reference sequence). Trimming took off 2 bases at V and 1 base at J, with 21 bases between the two ends. CDR3 amino acids: CASSETGDFPRGSYEQYF. Here the CDR3 DNA reads TGCGCCAGCAGTGAGACGGGGGACTTTCCTAGGGGTTCCTACGAGCAGTACTTC.

This clonotype was observed many times. The gene calls are TRBV25-1 and TRBJ2-5, with D perhaps given as TRBD1 or TRBD2 (5 bases each). The V and J ends lost 4 bases and 5 bases respectively, with 14 bases between them. Per the germline V gene, CDR1 is MGHDK and CDR2 is SYGVNS. This CDR3 contains 14 residues. The CDR3 region is CASSGRDQGETQYF. The CDR3 DNA reads as TGTGCCAGCAGTGGTCGGGACCAAGGGGAGACCCAGTACTTC.

This chain joins TRBV2 and TRBJ1-2; D gene unclear. Germline values: CDR1 SNHLY, CDR2 FYNNEI. The CDR3 length is 14 residues. V was trimmed by 2 bases and J by 8 bases, leaving 15 bases between them. CDR3 bases: TGTGCCAGCAGTGAATGGGGTAGCCCGGGGGGCTACACCTTC. This translates into CASSEWGSPGGYTF.

V gene TRBV6-2 or TRBV6-3 combines with J gene TRBJ2-2; D gene unclear. V dropped 4 bases and J dropped 6 bases, with 3 bases sitting between them. The V gene's germline CDR1 is MNHEY and CDR2 SVGEGT. CDR3 length: 11 residues. The CDR3 DNA reads TGTGCCAGCAGTTGGCCCGGGGAGCTGTTTTTT. It codes for CASSWPGELFF.

V and J are TRBV20-1 and TRBJ1-1; 8 bases fit TRBD1. V dropped 3 bases and J dropped 2; count of bases not matched to a gene: 5. The CDR3 extends over 14 amino acids. Germline V gives CDR1 DFQATT, CDR2 SNEGSKA (reference sequence). The CDR3 DNA reads TGCAGTGCTAGTAGGGGGACAGGCAACACTGAAGCTTTCTTT. Protein product: CSASRGTGNTEAFF.

The V and J genes are TRBV4-3 and TRBJ2-6; a possible D gene is TRBD1 (7 bases). CDR1 is LGHNA, CDR2 YSLEER, per germline. V shed 0 bases and J shed 0 bases, with 18 bases lying between them. The CDR3 covers 20 residues. The CDR3 DNA reads as TGCGCCAGCAGCCAAGATGCGGGACAGATCGTGCTCTCTGGGGCCAACGTCCTGACTTTC. Its translation is CASSQDAGQIVLSGANVLTF.

V is TRBV6-6 and J is TRBJ1-1; the D gene is possibly TRBD1 (5 bases). The V end lost 0 bases, the J end lost 6 bases, and 11 bases lay between the germline ends. CDR1 is MNHNY and CDR2 is SVGAGI in the germline V gene (reference sequence). This CDR3 spans 14 amino acids. The CDR3 region has the DNA TGTGCCAGCAGTTACTCGGGCAGGGATTCTGAAGCTTTCTTT. Translating it yields CASSYSGRDSEAFF.